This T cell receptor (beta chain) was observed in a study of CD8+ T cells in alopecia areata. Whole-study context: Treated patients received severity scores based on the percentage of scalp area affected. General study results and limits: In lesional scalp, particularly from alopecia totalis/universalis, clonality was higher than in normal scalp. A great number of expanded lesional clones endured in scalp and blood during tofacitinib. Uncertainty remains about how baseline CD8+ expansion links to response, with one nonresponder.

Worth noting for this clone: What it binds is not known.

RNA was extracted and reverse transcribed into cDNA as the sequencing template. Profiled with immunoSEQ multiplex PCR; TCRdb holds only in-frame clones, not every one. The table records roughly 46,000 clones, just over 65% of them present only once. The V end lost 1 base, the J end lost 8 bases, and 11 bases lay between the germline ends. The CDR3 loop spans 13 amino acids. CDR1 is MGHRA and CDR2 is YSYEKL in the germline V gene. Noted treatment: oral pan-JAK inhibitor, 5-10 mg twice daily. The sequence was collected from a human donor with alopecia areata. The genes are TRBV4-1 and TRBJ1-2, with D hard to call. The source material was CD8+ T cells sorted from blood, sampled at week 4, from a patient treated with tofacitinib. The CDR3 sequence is CASSQGVAEGYTF. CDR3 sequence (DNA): TGCGCCAGCAGCCAAGGGGTCGCTGAGGGCTACACCTTC.